The 6 T cell receptor beta chains below all came from one sample that was sequenced in a study of blood T cells in healthy people across ages. PCR was performed a second time for about 7 to 12 cycles using a sample-barcoded 5' primer and a J-beta primer mix. Each CDR3 protein gets one entry after TCRdb re-called the 5' RACE reads with MiXCR. Seen here are about 690,000 distinct CDR3 sequences, 40% to 50% observed once, and the top ten hold about 32%. The sequenced sample consisted of blood. The receptors originated from a man at least 80 years old in good health.

This chain links TRBV6-2 or TRBV6-3 with TRBJ2-3, with 9 bases identical to TRBD1. The CDR3 contains 15 residues. CDR1 and CDR2 from the germline V gene are MNHEY and SVGEGT. J was trimmed by 0 bases and V by 4 bases; bases with no gene match: 2. In DNA form, the CDR3 reads TGTGCCAGCAGTTGGGACAGGGAGAGCACAGATACGCAGTATTTT. As protein: CASSWDRESTDTQYF.

This rearrangement joins TRBV6-2 or TRBV6-3 to TRBJ2-1, with a tentative D call TRBD1 (5 bases). V shed 5 bases and J shed 5 bases, with 16 bases lying between them. The length of the CDR3 is 15 residues. Germline lookup yields CDR1 MNHEY and CDR2 SVGEGT. The CDR3 DNA reads as TGTGCCAGCAGTCCCCGACCTGACAGACACAATGAGCAGTTCTTC. It specifies CASSPRPDRHNEQFF.

In its sample, this clonotype was seen once. The chain carries TRBV28 and TRBJ1-5, with a possible D match to TRBD1 (5 bases). V gave up 5 bases and J gave up 4 bases, with 15 bases separating them. The CDR3 is 15 amino acids. The germline gives CDR1 MDHEN, CDR2 SYDVKM. The chain's CDR3 is CASSPRDVRNQPQHF. The DNA of the CDR3 is TGTGCCAGCAGTCCCCGGGACGTCAGGAATCAGCCCCAGCATTTT.

The gene calls are TRBV5-1 and TRBJ2-7; D remains ambiguous. The germline V gene encodes CDR1 SGHRS and CDR2 YFSETQ. V was clipped by 4 bases and J by 1 base, with 15 bases between them. The CDR3 consists of 15 residues. CDR3 bases: TGCGCCAGCAGCCCCGGCCCCGGAAGATCCTACGAGCAGTACTTC. Its translation: CASSPGPGRSYEQYF.

The chain is built from TRBV18 and TRBJ2-5; D not certain. The CDR3 is 13 residues long. Trimming stripped 1 base from V and 2 bases from J, with 5 bases between. Germline V gene lookup returns CDR1 KGHSH and CDR2 LQKENI. The CDR3 DNA is TGTGCCAGCTCACCACTAGGGCAAGAGACCCAGTACTTC. This codes for CASSPLGQETQYF.

This clonotype was observed a few times. V is TRBV11-2 and J is TRBJ2-5; D may be TRBD2 (7 bases). Trimming cost V 1 base and J 0 bases, with 12 bases left between them. The V gene's germline CDR1 is SGHAT and CDR2 FQNNGV. This CDR3 is 16 amino acids long. The CDR3 sequence: CASSLVAGAYQETQYF. The CDR3 DNA reads TGTGCCAGCAGCTTAGTCGCGGGGGCGTACCAAGAGACCCAGTACTTC.